There are a few counts of the clone carrying this T cell receptor (beta chain). Reverse transcribing all isolated RNA meant expressed TCRB transcripts were sequenced. Sequencing was performed with immunoSEQ multiplex PCR; in TCRdb, only in-frame clones are kept and a portion is missing. This sample carries some 230,000 clones, 9.6% of them seen once, and the ten largest clones take approximately 0.035%. CDR3 size: 13 residues. V was trimmed by 1 base and J by 8 bases, leaving 9 bases between them. From germline, CDR1 is SGHRS and CDR2 YFSETQ. These data come from a study of beta chain features in type 1 diabetes.

This chain connects TRBV5-1 to TRBJ1-4; D possibly corresponds to TRBD1 (6 bases). The sequencing input was naive CD4+ T cells from blood. The clonotype comes from a young woman in good health. The DNA for the CDR3 is TGCGCCAGCAGCTTGACAGGGAAGGAAAAACTGTTTTTT. Protein product: CASSLTGKEKLFF.